This is a list of T cell receptor beta chains from one sample in a study of T cell responses to AZD1222 COVID-19 vaccine. Assay: immunoSEQ multiplex PCR; the TCRdb copy retains only in-frame clones and omits some. This sample has 120,000 to 150,000 clones, with around nine tenths found just once. Material: peripheral blood, obtained on day 0 of AZD1222 vaccination. These receptors all stem from an adult in good health. Each CDR3 is given with its conserved first and last residue. Fields, in order: V gene, J gene, clone size, D gene, CDR3 DNA, CDR3 protein. The D gene is left open where the match is weak. For some rows the clone size is stated as once, few or many, or as a class when expanded; others skip it.

v_gene: TRBV21-1; j_gene: TRBJ1-1; abundance: NA; d_gene: NA; CDR3nt: TGTGCCAGCAGCAAAGCTGGTCAGCGAAGGCCTAGGGACACTGAAGCTTTCTTT; CDR3aa: CASSKAGQRRPRDTEAFF
v_gene: TRBV5-1; j_gene: TRBJ1-1; abundance: once; d_gene: NA; CDR3nt: TGCGCCAGCAGCTTAAAACCCGGGACACCCATCAACACTGAAGCTTTCTTT; CDR3aa: CASSLKPGTPINTEAFF
v_gene: TRBV25-1; j_gene: TRBJ1-5; abundance: once; d_gene: NA; CDR3nt: TGTGCCAGCAGTGACGTCGGGTTCGATCAGCCCCAGCATTTT; CDR3aa: CASSDVGFDQPQHF
v_gene: TRBV7-3; j_gene: TRBJ2-2; abundance: once; d_gene: NA; CDR3nt: TGTGCCAGCAGCTCTAACAGTTACACCGGGGAGCTGTTTTTT; CDR3aa: CASSSNSYTGELFF
v_gene: TRBV24-1; j_gene: TRBJ2-7; abundance: NA; d_gene: NA; CDR3nt: TGTGCCACCAGTGACCCGCGGACAACGGTCTACGAGCAGTACTTC; CDR3aa: CATSDPRTTVYEQYF
v_gene: TRBV6-2/TRBV6-3; j_gene: TRBJ1-1; abundance: once; d_gene: TRBD1; CDR3nt: TGTGCCAGCAGTTACTCAGCAGGGGGGAGCACTGAAGCTTTCTTT; CDR3aa: CASSYSAGGSTEAFF
v_gene: TRBV3-1/TRBV3-2; j_gene: TRBJ1-5; abundance: NA; d_gene: NA; CDR3nt: TGTGCCAGCAGCCGCTCTCCGGGAGATCAGCCCCAGCATTTT; CDR3aa: CASSRSPGDQPQHF
v_gene: TRBV28; j_gene: TRBJ1-5; abundance: NA; d_gene: NA; CDR3nt: TGTGCCAGCAGATTACAGGGTCCCAATCAGCCCCAGCATTTT; CDR3aa: CASRLQGPNQPQHF
v_gene: TRBV19; j_gene: TRBJ1-2; abundance: NA; d_gene: NA; CDR3nt: TGTGCCAGTAGTACGATGGGGCTTAACTATGGCTACACCTTC; CDR3aa: CASSTMGLNYGYTF
v_gene: TRBV21-1; j_gene: TRBJ1-1; abundance: NA; d_gene: NA; CDR3nt: TGTGCCAGCATTAATCCGTTCATGAACACTGAAGCTTTCTTT; CDR3aa: CASINPFMNTEAFF
v_gene: TRBV6-2/TRBV6-3; j_gene: TRBJ2-2; abundance: NA; d_gene: TRBD2; CDR3nt: TGTGCCAGCAGTGAGACTAGCTTCACCGGGGAGCTGTTTTTT; CDR3aa: CASSETSFTGELFF
v_gene: TRBV27; j_gene: TRBJ1-6; abundance: NA; d_gene: NA; CDR3nt: TGTGCCAGCAGTTTCCGCGGGACTCGGGGGGAGTCACCCCTCCACTTT; CDR3aa: CASSFRGTRGESPLHF
v_gene: TRBV15; j_gene: TRBJ1-5; abundance: NA; d_gene: NA; CDR3nt: TGTGCCACCGGGCCCCGGGCGGCTCAGCCCCAGCATTTT; CDR3aa: CATGPRAAQPQHF
v_gene: TRBV11-2; j_gene: TRBJ1-2; abundance: NA; d_gene: NA; CDR3nt: TGTGCCAGCAGCTTAGCTGGGAGGGACTATGGCTACACCTTC; CDR3aa: CASSLAGRDYGYTF
v_gene: TRBV21-1; j_gene: TRBJ2-5; abundance: NA; d_gene: NA; CDR3nt: TGTGCCAACCAGTACAGGGCCCAAGAGACCCAGTACTTC; CDR3aa: CANQYRAQETQYF
v_gene: TRBV11-3; j_gene: TRBJ2-7; abundance: NA; d_gene: TRBD2; CDR3nt: TGTGCCAGCAGCTTAGTACTAGCGGGAGGACCTTGGAGCTCCTACGAGCAGTACTTC; CDR3aa: CASSLVLAGGPWSSYEQYF
v_gene: TRBV13; j_gene: TRBJ2-2; abundance: NA; d_gene: TRBD1; CDR3nt: TGTGCCAGCAGCCCGCGGGGACTCTCAGGGGGCGCCCCCGGGGAGCTGTTTTTT; CDR3aa: CASSPRGLSGGAPGELFF